These 19 T cell receptor beta chains were sequenced from one sample in a study of T cell repertoires in ileal Crohn's disease. TCRdb's table, derived via immunoSEQ multiplex PCR, lists solely in-frame clones and lacks some. The data hold some 3,000 clones, with 75% to 85% observed a single time. As to time point: inflamed ileum from the surgical specimen. Sample: ileal tissue. The receptors were sampled from an adult with Crohn's disease.

Details on this clone: Other nucleotide sequences in the sample specify the same CDR3. The V call is TRBV14, the J call TRBJ1-1; weak D call: TRBD1 (5 bases). This CDR3 contains 14 residues. CDR1 is SGHDN, CDR2 FVKESK, per germline. Trimming shortened V by 0 bases and J by 5 bases, and 10 bases separated the two germline ends. CDR3 protein: CASSQERGSTEAFF. CDR3 coding DNA: TGTGCCAGCAGCCAAGAAAGGGGTTCGACTGAAGCTTTCTTT.

The chain joins TRBV7-2 to TRBJ2-3; D is perhaps TRBD2 (5 bases). The CDR3 is 16 amino acids. The germline gives CDR1 SGHTA, CDR2 FQGNSA. V was cut by 4 bases and J by 2 bases, with 16 bases left in between. CDR3 in amino acids: CASSSWTGDNTDTQYF. The DNA of the CDR3 is TGTGCCAGCAGCTCCTGGACTGGAGATAACACAGATACGCAGTATTTT.

The chain links TRBV28 to TRBJ2-3; D call uncertain. The CDR3 loop spans 15 amino acids. Trimming took 2 bases from V and 3 from J, leaving 12 bases between them. Germline V gives CDR1 MDHEN, CDR2 SYDVKM. CDR3 residues: CASSLPGVGTDTQYF. The CDR3 DNA reads as TGTGCCAGCAGTTTACCCGGAGTGGGGACAGATACGCAGTATTTT.

This rearrangement joins TRBV6-4 to TRBJ2-1, with D unclear. CDR3 size: 14 residues. Trimming shortened V by 3 bases and J by 8 bases, and 14 bases separated the two germline ends. Germline CDR1 and CDR2: MRHNA and SNTAGT. This CDR3 is CASSETSAHDEQFF. For the CDR3, the DNA is TGTGCCAGCAGTGAAACTTCTGCACATGATGAGCAGTTCTTC.

The chain employs TRBV6-1 and TRBJ2-6; 8 bases match TRBD1. The ends lost 7 bases at V and 0 bases at J; junction bases unmatched: 2. The CDR3 consists of 15 residues. The V gene's germline CDR1 is MNHNS and CDR2 SASEGT. The CDR3 protein is CASITGGSGANVLTF. CDR3 coding DNA: TGTGCCAGCATCACAGGGGGCTCTGGGGCCAACGTCCTGACTTTC.

V and J are TRBV11-2 and TRBJ2-1, with 16 bases aligning to TRBD2. The germline V gene encodes CDR1 SGHAT and CDR2 FQNNGV. With V trimmed by 8 bases and J by 2 bases, 6 bases remained unmatched. This CDR3 has 17 amino acids. The CDR3 DNA reads TGTGCCAGCGTTGGGACTAGCGGGAGGGGAACCTACAATGAGCAGTTCTTC. Protein sequence: CASVGTSGRGTYNEQFF.

This clone has a single count. The genes are TRBV27 and TRBJ2-1; 8 bases map to TRBD1. V lost 7 bases to trimming and J lost 6 bases; unmatched junction nucleotides: 8. The germline V gene encodes CDR1 MNHEY and CDR2 SMNVEV (reference sequence). This CDR3 contains 14 residues. DNA of the CDR3: TGTGCCAGCAAAACGACAGGGGTGGGCAATGAGCAGTTCTTC. Residues: CASKTTGVGNEQFF.

The rearrangement uses TRBV28 and TRBJ1-2; no clear D gene. Germline CDR1 reads MDHEN; CDR2 reads SYDVKM. This CDR3 is built from 13 residues. V was pared by 1 base and J by 8 bases, with 11 bases between. CDR3 DNA: TGTGCCAGCAGTTTATCGGGGAATCGAGGCTACACCTTC. Protein: CASSLSGNRGYTF.

J is TRBJ2-7 and V is TRBV9, with 7 nucleotides matching TRBD2. The CDR3 totals 16 residues. Germline loops: CDR1 SGDLS, CDR2 YYNGEE. The J segment lost 2 bases and the V segment lost 0 bases, leaving 8 bases of the junction unmatched. CDR3 in DNA: TGTGCCAGCAGCGTAGGAGGTGGGGGGGGACCCTACGAGCAGTACTTC. Its protein is CASSVGGGGGPYEQYF.

V usage is TRBV10-2 and J usage is TRBJ2-7, with TRBD1 identical over 9 bases. After removal of 6 bases from V and 3 bases from J, the junction contained 6 bases not matched to a gene. The CDR3 consists of 14 residues. Germline CDR1 and CDR2: WSHSY and SAAADI. The CDR3 reads CASSADRGYYEQYF. In DNA form, the CDR3 reads TGCGCCAGCAGCGCGGACAGGGGCTACTACGAGCAGTACTTC.

This clone was counted once. V is TRBV5-5 and J is TRBJ1-1; D is unresolved. Deletions cut 0 bases from V and 4 bases from J, with 10 bases between. The CDR3 extends over 14 amino acids. CDR1 SGHKS and CDR2 YYEKEE come from the germline V gene (reference sequence). The CDR3 loop reads CASSLEWGSTEAFF. CDR3 DNA sequence: TGTGCCAGCAGCTTGGAATGGGGAAGCACTGAAGCTTTCTTT.

This clone has just a few counts. The chain has TRBV4-3 and TRBJ2-6; D is perhaps TRBD1 (6 bases). Germline lookup yields CDR1 LGHNA and CDR2 YSLEER. The CDR3 extends over 16 amino acids. The V end lost 0 bases, the J end lost 2 bases, and 8 bases lay between the germline ends. The CDR3: CASSQDGGAGANVLTF. The CDR3, as DNA: TGCGCCAGCAGCCAAGATGGGGGCGCTGGGGCCAACGTCCTGACTTTC.

V usage is TRBV12-1 and J usage is TRBJ2-5; TRBD1, the table's D call, was not compared with the DNA. TRBV12-1 is designated a pseudogene. The CDR3 is made up of 19 amino acids. CDR3 coding DNA: TGTGCCAGCAGCTTTGGGTTGTCGCGTACAGGGGGTAACCAAGAGACCCAGTACTTC. Translation gives CASSFGLSRTGGNQETQYF.

V is TRBV7-2 and J is TRBJ2-1; 11 nucleotides match TRBD2. Trimming at V came to 1 base and at J to 10 bases, leaving 9 bases not matched to a gene. CDR1 is SGHTA and CDR2 is FQGNSA in the germline V gene. This CDR3 comprises 16 residues. CDR3 coding DNA: TGTGCCAGCAGCTTAGGGTTTAGCGGGAGGGCAGGGGAGCAGTTCTTC. This gives the protein CASSLGFSGRAGEQFF.

V is TRBV27 and J is TRBJ2-1; 11 bases line up with TRBD2. This CDR3 contains 18 residues. Losses at the gene ends were 0 bases for V and 8 bases for J; bases not matched to a gene: 12. Germline V gene lookup returns CDR1 MNHEY and CDR2 SMNVEV (reference sequence). In DNA form, the CDR3 reads TGTGCCAGCAGTTTATCAACCCTTCCTAGCGGGAGGAACTATGAGCAGTTCTTC. Amino acid sequence: CASSLSTLPSGRNYEQFF.

The chain uses TRBV7-3 and TRBJ1-2; 8 nucleotides align to TRBD1. The CDR3 runs to 13 residues. Germline CDR1 SGHTA, CDR2 FQGTGA. The V and J ends lost 3 bases and 8 bases, in that order; junction bases with no gene match: 5. CDR3 protein: CASSFQGAGGYTF. The CDR3 coding sequence is TGTGCCAGCAGCTTTCAGGGGGCAGGGGGCTACACCTTC.

V and J are TRBV28 and TRBJ2-1, with 14 bases fitting TRBD2. Germline V lookup: CDR1 MDHEN, CDR2 SYDVKM. CDR3 size: 16 residues. V was pared by 3 bases and J by 9 bases, with 7 bases of the junction left unmatched. The CDR3 protein is CASSFFGTSGRGEQFF. In DNA, the CDR3 is TGTGCCAGCAGTTTTTTTGGGACTAGCGGGAGAGGTGAGCAGTTCTTC.

V and J are TRBV11-2 and TRBJ2-3; 13 positions match TRBD2. Germline V lookup: CDR1 SGHAT, CDR2 FQNNGV. The ends lost 1 base at V and 2 bases at J; junction bases unmatched: 6. CDR3 length: 18 amino acids. CDR3 DNA sequence: TGTGCCAGCAGCTTAGTACTAGCGGGAGGGCCACCCACAGATACGCAGTATTTT. This translates into CASSLVLAGGPPTDTQYF. Complete variable domain (other parts from reference TRBV11-2 and TRBJ2-3): EAGVAQSPRYKIIEKRQSVAFWCNPISGHATLYWYQQILGQGPKLLIQFQNNGVVDDSQLPKDRFSAERLKGVDSTLKIQPAKLEDSAVYLCASSLVLAGGPPTDTQYFGPGTRLTVL.

The CDR3 coding sequence is TGTGCCAGCAGGACTAGCTATCTAGAGACCCAGTACTTC. It translates to CASRTSYLETQYF. V and J are TRBV6-1 and TRBJ2-5; 7 nucleotides align to TRBD2. There are 13 residues in the CDR3. The V and J ends lost 6 bases and 4 bases, in that order; junction bases with no gene match: 5. The germline V gene has CDR1 MNHNS and CDR2 SASEGT.